The sequence of this T cell receptor beta chain was determined in a study of blood T cell repertoires in COVID-19. About the research overall: The origin of the acute and convalescent COVID-19 samples was the United States, Italy and Spain. The cDNA or gDNA used as material had been derived from T cells, B-cell-depleted T cells, or PBMCs.

Produced via immunoSEQ multiplex PCR; TCRdb's table is partial and in-frame only. The data show roughly 300,000 clones, 90% seen once. The study counted Cohort 3 donors as recovered given two negative PCRs, clearance, or symptom resolution. Per the germline V gene, CDR1 is KGHSH and CDR2 is LQKENI. CDR3 size: 15 residues. V lost 3 bases, J lost 6 bases, and 5 bases stayed unmatched. The rearrangement uses TRBV18 and TRBJ1-4; 9 nucleotides align to TRBD1. What was sequenced was PBMCs or T cells enriched from blood (not recorded which). This receptor was taken from a woman aged 25 to 39 who had recovered from COVID-19. The CDR3 nucleotides read TGTGCCAGCTCACCGGGACAGGGCCTATATGAAAAACTGTTTTTT. This gives the protein CASSPGQGLYEKLFF.